These 14 T cell receptor beta chains were all obtained from the same sample, sequenced in a study of blood T cells in healthy people across ages. Primers used in a second PCR of roughly 6 to 11 cycles were a sample-barcoded 5' primer and a J-beta primer mix. TCRdb itself ran the 5' RACE reads through MiXCR, one entry per CDR3 protein. This sample carries about 1.1 million distinct CDR3 sequences, about two fifths of them seen once, and the ten largest clones take under 15%. The specimen sequenced was blood. These receptors all stem from a man younger than 35 in good health.

The chain couples TRBV4-1 to TRBJ2-1; TRBD2 matches 8 bases. The DNA end is a closer match to TRBJ2-7, so the J assignment may be wrong. Germline V gene lookup returns CDR1 MGHRA and CDR2 YSYEKL. The CDR3 extends over 16 amino acids. CDR3 sequence (DNA): TGCGCCAGCAGCCACTCAAGCGGGGGCAAACACAATGAGCAGTACTTC. This gives the protein CASSHSSGGKHNEQYF.

The rearrangement links TRBV9 to TRBJ2-7, with D perhaps matching TRBD2 (6 bases). V was cut by 3 bases and J by 6 bases, with 13 bases left in between. CDR3 length: 13 residues. CDR1 is SGDLS and CDR2 is YYNGEE in the germline V gene. The CDR3 coding sequence is TGTGCCAGCAGCGGATCCGCGGGGCCCGAGCAGTACTTC. Translated: CASSGSAGPEQYF.

This clonotype was detected a few times. V and J are TRBV20-1 and TRBJ2-3; TRBD1 is a possible D gene (6 bases). Trimming removed 0 bases at V and 7 bases at J, with 20 bases between. The CDR3 is 16 amino acids. Germline V gives CDR1 DFQATT, CDR2 SNEGSKA (reference sequence). CDR3 protein: CSARDFGGSPGNTQYF. In DNA form, the CDR3 reads TGCAGTGCTAGAGATTTTGGGGGCTCCCCGGGGAATACGCAGTATTTT.

The rearrangement joins TRBV5-6 to TRBJ2-1; a weak D match, TRBD1 (5 bases). V lost 1 base and J 1 base, leaving 12 bases between the germline ends. The V gene's germline CDR1 is SGHDT and CDR2 YYEEEE. The CDR3 has 16 residues. The chain's CDR3 is CASSLPRQQSYNEQFF. CDR3 bases: TGTGCCAGCAGCTTGCCCCGACAGCAGTCCTACAATGAGCAGTTCTTC.

The rearrangement links TRBV6-6 to TRBJ1-4; a weak D match, TRBD1 (6 bases). Trimming shortened V by 2 bases and J by 8 bases, and 12 bases separated the two germline ends. Per germline, CDR1 MNHNY and CDR2 SVGAGI (reference sequence). The CDR3 has 14 residues. Here the CDR3 reads CASSYEQGREKLFF. CDR3 nucleotide sequence: TGTGCCAGCAGTTACGAACAGGGACGGGAAAAACTGTTTTTT.

The chain uses TRBV4-1 and TRBJ2-3; the D call may be TRBD1 or TRBD2 (5 bases each). Germline CDR1 MGHRA, CDR2 YSYEKL. The CDR3 extends over 17 amino acids. V was trimmed by 0 bases and J by 2 bases, leaving 15 bases between them. The CDR3, as DNA: TGCGCCAGCAGCCAAGAACTCCGTGGGACCACCACAGATACGCAGTATTTT. It is translated as CASSQELRGTTTDTQYF.

This clonotype showed up just once. One end of the junction varies from germline; a read error may be responsible. This sequence joins TRBV12-3 or TRBV12-4 and TRBJ2-3; 7 bases map to TRBD2. The CDR3 consists of 16 residues. The CDR3 here is CVSSKEAGSSTDTQYF. CDR3 coding DNA: TGTGTCAGCAGTAAGGAAGCGGGATCAAGCACAGATACGCAGTATTTT.

This sequence joins TRBV7-2 and TRBJ2-1; TRBD2 is a possible D gene (6 bases). Germline V gene data show CDR1 as SGHTA and CDR2 as FQGNSA. The CDR3 spans 15 residues. V shed 2 bases and J shed 8 bases, with 16 bases lying between them. The CDR3 region is CASSLTAGHGDEQFF. The CDR3 DNA reads as TGTGCCAGCAGCTTAACGGCGGGGCACGGGGATGAGCAGTTCTTC.

The CDR3 reads CSAAKTTSGGELFF. DNA of the CDR3: TGCAGTGCTGCGAAAACCACTAGCGGCGGGGAGCTGTTTTTT. The V gene is TRBV20-1, the J gene TRBJ2-2, with TRBD2 matching over 8 bases. The CDR3 loop spans 14 amino acids. The V gene end was trimmed by 5 bases and the J gene end by 7 bases; junction bases not matched to a gene: 9. Germline values: CDR1 DFQATT, CDR2 SNEGSKA (reference sequence).

This clonotype was recorded a few times. The J gene is TRBJ2-7, the V gene TRBV6-5; 7 bases match TRBD2. J was trimmed by 4 bases and V by 6 bases; bases with no gene match: 9. CDR1 is MNHEY and CDR2 is SVGAGI in the germline V gene. The CDR3 covers 14 residues. CDR3 in DNA: TGTGCCAGCAGACGTCTGGCGGGGGATTACGAGCAGTACTTC. This gives the protein CASRRLAGDYEQYF.

Only a few counts were recorded for this clonotype. The gene calls are TRBV5-1 and TRBJ1-2; tentatively, D is TRBD1 (5 bases). This CDR3 has 13 residues. From germline, CDR1 is SGHRS and CDR2 YFSETQ. Trimming pared 3 bases from V and 4 bases from J, leaving 10 bases between. Here the CDR3 reads CASSSDSAYGYTF. The CDR3 bases are TGCGCCAGCAGCTCAGACAGCGCCTATGGCTACACCTTC.

This sequence joins TRBV29-1 and TRBJ1-2, with 9 bases lining up with TRBD1. V was clipped by 6 bases and J by 5 bases; unmatched bases: 7. Germline V gene data show CDR1 as SQVTM and CDR2 as ANQGSEA. The CDR3 length is 13 residues. The CDR3 nucleotides read TGCAGCGTCCGGACAGGGGATAATTATGGCTACACCTTC. Residues: CSVRTGDNYGYTF.

The V call is TRBV5-1, the J call TRBJ2-5, with unresolved D. V was cut by 3 bases and J by 2 bases, with 8 bases left in between. Germline CDR1 is SGHRS and CDR2 is YFSETQ. The CDR3 loop spans 13 amino acids. CDR3 in amino acids: CASSSVWQETQYF. The CDR3 bases are TGCGCCAGCAGCTCGGTTTGGCAAGAGACCCAGTACTTC.

The CDR3 loop reads CSAKGILNTEAFF. CDR3 nucleotides: TGCAGTGCTAAGGGTATCTTGAACACTGAAGCTTTCTTT. The chain combines TRBV20-1 with TRBJ1-1; no clear D. V was trimmed by 4 bases and J by 0 bases, leaving 9 bases between them. The CDR3 is made up of 13 amino acids. Germline assignment: CDR1 DFQATT and CDR2 SNEGSKA (reference sequence).